This is a list of T cell receptor beta chains from one sample in a study of shared clonotypes between healthy human individuals. Sequencing was performed with immunoSEQ multiplex PCR; in TCRdb, only in-frame clones are kept and a portion is missing. The sample includes roughly 170,000 clones, approximately 70% of them seen just once. The sample taken for sequencing was memory CD4+ T cells sorted from blood. The receptors were gathered from a man aged 30 to 39 in good health. The CDR3 runs from the conserved cysteine through the conserved F or W. D genes are given only for firm matches. Clone size is stated in some rows and not others, as once, few, many or a class when expanded.

d_gene | j_gene | abundance | v_gene | CDR3aa | CDR3nt
- | TRBJ1-4 | many | TRBV5-1 | CASSFQGANEKLFF | TGCGCCAGCAGCTTCCAAGGGGCCAATGAAAAACTGTTTTTT
- | TRBJ1-5 | - | TRBV18 | CASSQSMRTSNQPQHF | TGTGCCAGCTCCCAGTCCATGCGAACGAGCAATCAGCCCCAGCATTTT
- | TRBJ1-2 | - | TRBV9 | CASSVELRAAEYGYTF | TGTGCCAGCAGCGTAGAGTTGCGGGCGGCCGAGTATGGCTACACCTTC
- | TRBJ1-1 | few | TRBV6-1 | CASSWGALNTEAFF | TGTGCCTCCTCGTGGGGGGCTTTGAACACTGAAGCTTTCTTT
TRBD2 | TRBJ2-1 | - | TRBV28 | CASSSRTSGRRLSGYNEQFF | TGTGCCAGCAGTTCGAGGACTAGCGGGAGGAGGCTTTCGGGGTACAATGAGCAGTTCTTC
- | TRBJ1-1 | - | TRBV7-8 | CASSLIQGSNTEAFF | TGTGCCAGCAGCTTAATCCAGGGGTCGAACACTGAAGCTTTCTTT
- | TRBJ2-2 | - | TRBV7-9 | CASSFEYGELFF | TGTGCCAGCAGCTTTGAATACGGGGAGCTGTTTTTT
- | TRBJ1-5 | - | TRBV4-1 | CASSQGPINNQPQHF | TGCGCCAGCAGCCAAGGGCCTATAAATAATCAGCCCCAGCATTTT
- | TRBJ2-1 | few | TRBV28 | CASSSISPGSNNEQFF | TGTGCCAGCAGTTCCATATCCCCCGGATCGAACAATGAGCAGTTCTTC
- | TRBJ1-1 | - | TRBV20-1 | CSAWDYEAFF | TGCAGTGCTTGGGATTATGAAGCTTTCTTT
- | TRBJ2-7 | - | TRBV7-9 | CASSFSWGSEEQYF | TGTGCCAGCAGCTTTTCTTGGGGGAGCGAGGAGCAGTACTTC
- | TRBJ2-5 | - | TRBV5-1 | CASSRSGGEETQYF | TGCGCCAGCAGCCGCTCCGGGGGAGAAGAGACCCAGTACTTC
- | TRBJ2-7 | - | TRBV6-5 | CASSGPSRGGAEQYF | TGTGCCAGCAGTGGGCCGTCGAGGGGCGGAGCCGAGCAGTACTTC
- | TRBJ2-1 | - | TRBV9 | CASSVVPTGNEQFF | TGTGCCAGCAGCGTAGTCCCTACGGGCAATGAGCAGTTCTTC
- | TRBJ2-5 | few | TRBV29-1 | CSPGGTAAETQYF | TGCAGCCCTGGTGGTACGGCGGCGGAGACCCAGTACTTC
- | TRBJ1-1 | - | TRBV5-1 | CASSLGPRNTEAFF | TGCGCCAGCAGCTTGGGACCGAGGAACACTGAAGCTTTCTTT
- | TRBJ2-5 | - | TRBV6-1 | CASSTRGHELGTQYF | TGTGCCAGCAGTACTCGCGGACACGAACTGGGGACCCAGTACTTC
TRBD2 | TRBJ2-5 | few | TRBV7-9 | CASSPTGTSGSLRETQYF | TGTGCCAGCTCACCGACCGGGACTAGCGGGAGTTTAAGGGAGACCCAGTACTTC
TRBD1 | TRBJ2-7 | - | TRBV5-1 | CASSSGTGSFYEQYF | TGCGCCAGCAGTTCCGGGACAGGGTCCTTTTACGAGCAGTACTTC
- | TRBJ2-2 | - | TRBV10-3 | CAISGGMGSRVTGELFF | TGTGCCATCAGTGGGGGTATGGGCTCTAGGGTCACCGGGGAGCTGTTTTTT
- | TRBJ2-1 | - | TRBV15 | CATSRTPRDEQFF | TGTGCCACCAGCAGAACCCCCCGGGATGAGCAGTTCTTC
- | TRBJ2-5 | few | TRBV6-5 | CATAGLETQYF | TGTGCCACCGCAGGGTTAGAGACCCAGTACTTC
- | TRBJ2-1 | - | TRBV30 | CAWSRYEQFF | TGTGCCTGGAGTCGATATGAGCAGTTCTTC
- | TRBJ1-1 | - | TRBV11-2 | CASSLGGNTEAFF | TGTGCCAGCAGCTTAGGGGGGAACACTGAAGCTTTCTTT
- | TRBJ2-3 | many | TRBV2 | CASRDPSGPDTQYF | TGTGCCAGCCGTGACCCATCAGGCCCAGATACGCAGTATTTT
- | TRBJ1-4 | - | TRBV5-5 | CASSLLPGVDEKLFF | TGTGCCAGCAGCTTGTTGCCGGGGGTAGACGAAAAACTGTTTTTT
- | TRBJ2-1 | - | TRBV5-1 | CASSLGGHEQFF | TGCGCCAGCAGCTTGGGGGGGCATGAGCAGTTCTTC
TRBD2 | TRBJ2-7 | - | TRBV5-1 | CASSLIRLAGGPSSYEQYF | TGCGCCAGCAGCTTGATCAGGCTAGCGGGAGGGCCGAGCTCCTACGAGCAGTACTTC
TRBD1 | TRBJ2-1 | - | TRBV11-3 | CASSQQLGTGALGQFF | TGTGCCAGCAGCCAGCAGTTGGGGACAGGGGCCCTGGGGCAGTTCTTC
- | TRBJ2-2 | - | TRBV10-2 | CASTLRDTGELFF | TGCGCCAGCACTCTGCGGGACACCGGGGAGCTGTTTTTT
TRBD1 | TRBJ1-1 | few | TRBV9 | CASSVDPSQGGNTEAFF | TGTGCCAGCAGCGTAGATCCCTCTCAGGGGGGGAACACTGAAGCTTTCTTT
TRBD2 | TRBJ2-7 | - | TRBV5-4 | CASSSGGSYEQYF | TGTGCCAGCAGCTCGGGGGGGAGTTACGAGCAGTACTTC
- | TRBJ1-2 | - | TRBV27 | CASSPPGGNYGYTF | TGTGCCAGCAGTCCCCCTGGGGGTAACTATGGCTACACCTTC
TRBD2 | TRBJ2-5 | once | TRBV7-6 | CASSHSAGVKQETQYF | TGTGCCAGCAGCCACTCAGCGGGAGTAAAACAAGAGACCCAGTACTTC
TRBD1 | TRBJ2-1 | - | TRBV7-3 | CASSLRQGTEQFF | TGTGCCAGCAGCTTAAGACAGGGGACGGAGCAGTTCTTC
TRBD2 | TRBJ2-3 | - | TRBV7-3 | CASSLSTGGGNTQYF | TGTGCCAGCAGCTTATCGACGGGAGGGGGAAATACGCAGTATTTT
TRBD1 | TRBJ2-1 | once | TRBV27 | CASSSDRSSYNEQFF | TGTGCCAGCAGTTCGGACAGGAGCTCCTACAATGAGCAGTTCTTC
- | TRBJ2-6 | - | TRBV11-2 | CASSFPGANVLTF | TGTGCCAGCAGCTTCCCCGGGGCCAACGTCCTGACTTTC
TRBD1 | TRBJ2-1 | - | TRBV7-7 | CAPEDREDNEQFF | TGTGCTCCCGAAGACAGGGAAGACAATGAGCAGTTCTTC
TRBD1 | TRBJ2-7 | - | TRBV5-1 | CASSPDRGPYEQYF | TGCGCCAGCAGCCCAGACAGGGGGCCCTACGAGCAGTACTTC
TRBD1 | TRBJ2-7 | - | TRBV5-1 | CASSNSGGAYEQYF | TGCGCCAGCTCAAACTCAGGGGGAGCGTACGAGCAGTACTTC
- | TRBJ2-1 | - | TRBV7-2 | CASSHRHHNEQFF | TGTGCCAGCAGCCACCGACACCACAATGAGCAGTTCTTC
- | TRBJ2-1 | - | TRBV29-1 | CSVCYRVVAEGQEQFF | TGCAGCGTTTGTTATCGGGTCGTGGCGGAAGGGCAAGAGCAGTTCTTC
TRBD1 | TRBJ1-4 | - | TRBV5-4 | CASSLTGGKNEKLFF | TGTGCCAGCAGCTTAACAGGGGGGAAAAATGAAAAACTGTTTTTT
- | TRBJ1-1 | - | TRBV11-2 | CASSLRGEVATEAFF | TGTGCCAGCAGCTTAAGGGGGGAGGTGGCTACTGAAGCTTTCTTT
- | TRBJ2-7 | - | TRBV28 | CASSLRGSTYEQYF | TGTGCCAGCAGTTTACGTGGCAGCACCTACGAGCAGTACTTC
- | TRBJ1-4 | many | TRBV2 | CASSELRGDNEKLFF | TGTGCCAGCAGTGAGTTAAGAGGAGATAATGAAAAACTGTTTTTT
- | TRBJ1-5 | - | TRBV6-1 | CASSVDGNQPQHF | TGTGCCAGCAGTGTCGACGGGAATCAGCCCCAGCATTTT
- | TRBJ2-1 | few | TRBV28 | CASTDAGSYNEQFF | TGTGCCAGCACGGATGCAGGCTCCTACAATGAGCAGTTCTTC
TRBD2 | TRBJ2-3 | - | TRBV29-1 | CSVGSGLAGNGDTQYF | TGCAGCGTTGGATCGGGACTAGCGGGAAACGGAGATACGCAGTATTTT
TRBD2 | TRBJ2-7 | - | TRBV6-5 | CASSSPRLAGTYEQYF | TGTGCCAGCAGTTCACCTCGACTAGCGGGAACCTACGAGCAGTACTTC
- | TRBJ2-7 | - | TRBV28 | CASSSPSGQPGEQYF | TGTGCCAGCAGTTCCCCCTCCGGTCAGCCGGGAGAGCAGTACTTC
- | TRBJ1-3 | - | TRBV11-3 | CASSFTTGNTIYF | TGTGCCAGCAGTTTTACTACTGGAAACACCATATATTTT
- | TRBJ2-7 | - | TRBV5-1 | CASSLAEGRDYEQYF | TGCGCCAGCAGCTTGGCCGAGGGGCGAGACTACGAGCAGTACTTC
TRBD1 | TRBJ2-2 | few | TRBV11-3 | CASSLGQGATGELFF | TGTGCCAGCAGCTTAGGACAGGGGGCCACCGGGGAGCTGTTTTTT